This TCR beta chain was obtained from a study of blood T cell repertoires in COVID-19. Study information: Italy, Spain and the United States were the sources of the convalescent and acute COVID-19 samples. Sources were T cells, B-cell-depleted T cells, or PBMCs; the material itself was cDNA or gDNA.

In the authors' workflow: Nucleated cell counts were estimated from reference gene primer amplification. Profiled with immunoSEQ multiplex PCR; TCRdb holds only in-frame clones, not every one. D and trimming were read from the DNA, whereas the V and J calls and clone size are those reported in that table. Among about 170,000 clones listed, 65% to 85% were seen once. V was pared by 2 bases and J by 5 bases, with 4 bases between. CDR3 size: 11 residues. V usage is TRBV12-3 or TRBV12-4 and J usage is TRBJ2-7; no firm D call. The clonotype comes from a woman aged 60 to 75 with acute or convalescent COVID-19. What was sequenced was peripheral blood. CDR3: CASSLQNEQYF. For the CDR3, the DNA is TGTGCCAGCAGTTTACAGAACGAGCAGTACTTC.